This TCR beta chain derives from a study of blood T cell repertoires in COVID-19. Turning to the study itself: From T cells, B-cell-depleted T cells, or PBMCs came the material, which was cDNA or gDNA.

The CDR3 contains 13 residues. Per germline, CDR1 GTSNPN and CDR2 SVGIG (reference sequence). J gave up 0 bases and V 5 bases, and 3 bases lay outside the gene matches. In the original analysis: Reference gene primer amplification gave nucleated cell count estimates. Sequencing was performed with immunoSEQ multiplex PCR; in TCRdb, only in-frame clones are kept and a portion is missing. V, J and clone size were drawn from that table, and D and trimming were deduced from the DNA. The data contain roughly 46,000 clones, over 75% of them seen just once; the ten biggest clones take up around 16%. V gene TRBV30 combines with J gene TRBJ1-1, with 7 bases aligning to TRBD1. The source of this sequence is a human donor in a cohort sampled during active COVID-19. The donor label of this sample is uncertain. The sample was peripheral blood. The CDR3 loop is CAWAGQLNTEAFF. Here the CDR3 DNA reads TGTGCCTGGGCGGGACAGTTGAACACTGAAGCTTTCTTT.